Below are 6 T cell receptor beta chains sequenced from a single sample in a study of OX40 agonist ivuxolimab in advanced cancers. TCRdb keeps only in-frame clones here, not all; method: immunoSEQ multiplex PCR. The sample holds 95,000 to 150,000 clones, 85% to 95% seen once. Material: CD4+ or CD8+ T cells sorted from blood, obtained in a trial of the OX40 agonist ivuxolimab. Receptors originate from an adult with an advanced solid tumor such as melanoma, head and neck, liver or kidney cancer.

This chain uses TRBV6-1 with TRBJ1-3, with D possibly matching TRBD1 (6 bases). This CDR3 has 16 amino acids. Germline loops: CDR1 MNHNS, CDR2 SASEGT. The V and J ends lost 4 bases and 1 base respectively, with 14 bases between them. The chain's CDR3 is CASSAYQGNSGNTIYF. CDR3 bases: TGTGCCAGCAGTGCCTATCAGGGGAATTCTGGAAACACCATATATTTT.

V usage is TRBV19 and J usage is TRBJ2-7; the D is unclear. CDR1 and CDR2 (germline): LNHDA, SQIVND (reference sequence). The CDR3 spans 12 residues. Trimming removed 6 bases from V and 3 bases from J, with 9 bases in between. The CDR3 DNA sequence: TGTGCCAGTAGGGACGACCACTACGAGCAGTACTTC. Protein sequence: CASRDDHYEQYF.

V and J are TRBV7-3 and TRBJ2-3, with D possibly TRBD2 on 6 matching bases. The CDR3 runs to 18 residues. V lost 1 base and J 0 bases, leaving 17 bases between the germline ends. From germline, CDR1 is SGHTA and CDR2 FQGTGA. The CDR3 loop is CASSLRSPGLSSTDTQYF. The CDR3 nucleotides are TGTGCCAGCAGCTTAAGGTCCCCGGGACTCTCTAGCACAGATACGCAGTATTTT.

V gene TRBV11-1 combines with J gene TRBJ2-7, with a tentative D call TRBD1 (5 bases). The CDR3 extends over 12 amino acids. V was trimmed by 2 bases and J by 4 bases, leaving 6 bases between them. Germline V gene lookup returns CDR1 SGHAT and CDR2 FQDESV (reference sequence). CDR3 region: CASSLQGYEQYF. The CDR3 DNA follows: TGTGCCAGCAGCTTACAGGGATACGAGCAGTACTTC.

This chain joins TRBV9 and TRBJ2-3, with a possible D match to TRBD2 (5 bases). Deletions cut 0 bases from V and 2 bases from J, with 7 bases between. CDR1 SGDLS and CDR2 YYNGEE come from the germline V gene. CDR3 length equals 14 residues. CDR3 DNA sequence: TGTGCCAGCAGCGTAGCGGGGTTCACAGATACGCAGTATTTT. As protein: CASSVAGFTDTQYF.

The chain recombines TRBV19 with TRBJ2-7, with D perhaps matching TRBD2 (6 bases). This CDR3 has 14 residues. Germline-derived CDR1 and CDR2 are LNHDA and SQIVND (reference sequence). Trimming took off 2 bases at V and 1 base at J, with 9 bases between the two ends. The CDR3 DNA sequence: TGTGCCAGTAGTATAACGGGGGTTTCCTACGAGCAGTACTTC. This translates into CASSITGVSYEQYF.